This entry features one TCR beta chain sequence. The data derive from a study of blood T cell repertoires in COVID-19. The authors' processing: Nucleated cell counts were estimated from reference gene primer amplification. Using immunoSEQ multiplex PCR, the repertoire was profiled, and TCRdb retains in-frame clones only, with some absent. Clone size and the V and J calls come from that table; the DNA yielded D and trimming. This sample has some 260,000 clones, with about 86% found just once. Unmatched junction bases numbered 8, after V lost 7 bases and J lost 7 bases. There are 12 residues in the CDR3. The germline V gene encodes CDR1 GTSNPN and CDR2 SVGIG (reference sequence). Participants came from 24 US areas, aged roughly 18 to 95 years.

Sequencing used PBMCs or T cells enriched from blood (not recorded which). The receptor was derived from a man younger than 40 with acute COVID-19. The genes are TRBV30 and TRBJ1-2, with 8 bases identical to TRBD1. This CDR3 is CAYSGTGRGYTF. The CDR3 DNA is TGTGCCTACTCCGGGACAGGCCGTGGCTACACCTTC.